Listed here are 20 T cell receptor beta chains from one sample, sequenced in a study of beta chain features in type 1 diabetes. Expressed TCRB transcripts were sequenced, since all the RNA that had been isolated was reverse transcribed. The assay was immunoSEQ multiplex PCR, and TCRdb's table has in-frame clones only and misses some. The table includes around 190,000 clones, about 13% detected once. The sample was central memory CD4+ T cells from blood. These receptors all stem from a woman aged 18-29 years in good health.

The chain's CDR3 is CASSLDTLYEQYF. The CDR3 DNA sequence: TGTGCCAGCAGCTTAGACACCTTATACGAGCAGTACTTC. V and J are TRBV5-4 and TRBJ2-7, with D unresolved. V was cut by 2 bases and J by 4 bases, with 10 bases left in between. The CDR3 length is 13 residues. CDR1 and CDR2 (germline): SGHNT, YYREEE (reference sequence).

This clone showed up just a few times. This chain joins TRBV28 and TRBJ2-6; 12 bases map to TRBD1. The V gene end was trimmed by 6 bases and the J gene end by 3 bases; junction bases not matched to a gene: 6. Germline values: CDR1 MDHEN, CDR2 SYDVKM. This CDR3 region has 17 residues. The CDR3 DNA reads TGTGCCAGCAGGGGGGACAGGGGGCTAGGTGGGGCCAACGTCCTGACTTTC. Translation gives CASRGDRGLGGANVLTF.

This clone was seen a few times. The rearrangement joins TRBV7-9 to TRBJ2-1, with a weak D call TRBD1 (6 bases). V dropped 5 bases and J dropped 9 bases, with 20 bases sitting between them. The CDR3 is made up of 15 amino acids. Germline lookup yields CDR1 SEHNR and CDR2 FQNEAQ (reference sequence). CDR3 sequence reads: CASSPHREGAGEQFF. The CDR3 region has the DNA TGTGCCAGCAGCCCCCACAGGGAAGGGGCAGGTGAGCAGTTCTTC.

The CDR3 is CATGWGGRAIGETQYF. The CDR3 nucleotides are TGTGCCACCGGTTGGGGAGGGAGAGCTATAGGAGAGACCCAGTACTTC. The chain combines TRBV15 with TRBJ2-5, with TRBD2 matching over 7 bases. Trimming cost V 8 bases and J 4 bases; bases outside gene matches: 16. Germline V gives CDR1 LNHNV, CDR2 YYDKDF (reference sequence). There are 16 residues in the CDR3.

The rearrangement uses TRBV19 and TRBJ2-7, with 9 bases fitting TRBD1. Germline values: CDR1 LNHDA, CDR2 SQIVND (reference sequence). With 7 bases clipped from V and 6 bases from J, the junction kept 10 bases outside the gene matches. This CDR3 contains 14 residues. Here the CDR3 reads CASNSGTGRREQYF. The CDR3 DNA reads TGTGCCAGTAATTCCGGGACAGGGAGGCGCGAGCAGTACTTC.

V gene TRBV5-1 combines with J gene TRBJ2-5; 8 bases agree with TRBD1. The CDR3 totals 14 residues. Trimming removed 3 bases from V and 1 base from J; junction bases left unmatched: 2. Germline V gives CDR1 SGHRS, CDR2 YFSETQ. The CDR3 is CASSSGGLQETQYF. The CDR3 coding sequence is TGCGCCAGCAGCTCAGGGGGCCTCCAAGAGACCCAGTACTTC.

In the case of this clone: At one end, the junction sequence differs from germline, possibly due to a read error. This chain uses TRBV25-1 with TRBJ1-4; D may be TRBD1 (5 bases). CDR1 and CDR2 (germline): MGHDK, SYGVNS. The CDR3 contains 15 residues. The CDR3 here is CASSDIGRGDLPFAF. The DNA of the CDR3 is TGTGCCAGCAGTGACATCGGGAGGGGCGACCTCCCTTTCGCTTTT.

This clone was observed many times. The V gene is TRBV28, the J gene TRBJ1-1, with D possibly being TRBD1 (5 bases). CDR3 size: 16 residues. The V end was cut by 3 bases, the J end by 6 bases, with 20 bases between. The V gene's germline CDR1 is MDHEN and CDR2 SYDVKM. The CDR3 DNA sequence: TGTGCCAGCAGTTTCATTGGTCTCGGGGGTAGGTCTGAAGCTTTCTTT. It encodes CASSFIGLGGRSEAFF.

In this sample, this clone turned up many times. This chain uses TRBV27 with TRBJ2-1; 10 bases fit TRBD2. Germline V gene data show CDR1 as MNHEY and CDR2 as SMNVEV (reference sequence). The CDR3 has 16 amino acids. V gave up 3 bases and J gave up 4 bases; unmatched junction bases: 6. CDR3: CASSLIASGGYNEQFF. DNA of the CDR3: TGTGCCAGCAGTTTGATCGCTAGCGGGGGATACAATGAGCAGTTCTTC.

This clone was observed a few times. The chain combines TRBV25-1 with TRBJ1-1; no definite D call. The germline CDR1 and CDR2 sequences are MGHDK and SYGVNS. The CDR3 extends over 13 amino acids. The ends were cut back, 9 bases at V and 1 base at J, with 12 bases in the middle. CDR3 DNA sequence: TGTGCCAGTTCTCGAACGCGGAACACTGAAGCTTTCTTT. Its protein is CASSRTRNTEAFF.

This chain joins TRBV28 and TRBJ1-5; D unresolved. Per the germline V gene, CDR1 is MDHEN and CDR2 is SYDVKM. CDR3 length: 15 residues. V gave up 3 bases and J gave up 0 bases, with 9 bases separating them. DNA for the CDR3: TGTGCCAGCAGTTTTCGGAGGTCTAGCAATCAGCCCCAGCATTTT. Amino acid sequence: CASSFRRSSNQPQHF.

This clone was picked up a small number of times. The rearrangement uses TRBV5-1 and TRBJ2-2; 9 positions match TRBD1. After removal of 1 base from V and 0 bases from J, the junction contained 1 base not matched to a gene. CDR1 and CDR2 (germline): SGHRS, YFSETQ. This CDR3 contains 16 residues. The CDR3 spells CASSLWTGANTGELFF. DNA of the CDR3: TGCGCCAGCAGCTTGTGGACAGGGGCGAACACCGGGGAGCTGTTTTTT.

This clone was found a few times. The rearrangement links TRBV5-6 to TRBJ2-7; 7 bases map to TRBD2. Trimming removed 4 bases from V and 0 bases from J; junction bases left unmatched: 7. Germline CDR1 and CDR2: SGHDT and YYEEEE. The CDR3 runs to 15 residues. Written as DNA, the CDR3 is TGTGCCAGCAGCCATGAGCGGGACTTCTCCTACGAGCAGTACTTC. Protein: CASSHERDFSYEQYF.

The chain links TRBV18 to TRBJ2-3; 7 positions match TRBD2. This CDR3 is built from 16 residues. V shed 3 bases and J 0 bases; nucleotides not matched to a gene: 6. Germline V gives CDR1 KGHSH, CDR2 LQKENI. CDR3 DNA sequence: TGTGCCAGCTCACCCCCCCAGCGGGGTAGCACAGATACGCAGTATTTT. It is translated as CASSPPQRGSTDTQYF. The variable domain in full, completed from reference TRBV18 and TRBJ2-3, reads NAGVMQNPRHLVRRRGQEARLRCSPMKGHSHVYWYRQLPEEGLKFMVYLQKENIIDESGMPKERFSAEFPKEGPSILRIQQVVRGDSAAYFCASSPPQRGSTDTQYFGPGTRLTVL.

This clone has a handful of counts. This chain links TRBV30 with TRBJ2-6; D is unresolved. This CDR3 is 13 amino acids long. CDR1 GTSNPN and CDR2 SVGIG come from the germline V gene (reference sequence). Trimming left V 2 bases short and J 3 bases short, with 5 bases between. Here the CDR3 reads CAWSNSGANVLTF. CDR3 DNA sequence: TGTGCCTGGAGTAATAGTGGGGCCAACGTCCTGACTTTC.

This clone turned up a few times. This chain joins TRBV7-3 and TRBJ1-1; possible D gene TRBD1, 5 bases. Trimming removed 4 bases from V and 0 bases from J, with 9 bases in between. Germline V gene sequence: CDR1 SGHTA, CDR2 FQGTGA. This CDR3 region has 14 residues. CDR3 coding DNA: TGTGCCAGCAGCTCGGACACCATGAACACTGAAGCTTTCTTT. This gives the protein CASSSDTMNTEAFF.

In its sample, this clone was seen a few times. The genes are TRBV29-1 and TRBJ1-1; TRBD1 might be the D (6 bases). CDR3 length: 14 amino acids. Germline CDR1 is SQVTM and CDR2 is ANQGSEA. The V end lost 6 bases, the J end lost 4 bases, and 18 bases lay between the germline ends. This chain's CDR3 is CSVGGRGPGTEAFF. Written as DNA, the CDR3 is TGCAGCGTGGGGGGGCGGGGGCCGGGCACTGAAGCTTTCTTT.

The chain is built from TRBV5-1 and TRBJ2-7, with D perhaps TRBD1 (6 bases). Germline lookup yields CDR1 SGHRS and CDR2 YFSETQ. V dropped 0 bases and J dropped 5 bases, with 15 bases sitting between them. This CDR3 region has 15 residues. CDR3 residues: CASSLAPDSFNEQYF. Here the CDR3 DNA reads TGCGCCAGCAGCTTGGCCCCGGACAGTTTCAACGAGCAGTACTTC.

The chain carries TRBV28 and TRBJ2-5; D is perhaps TRBD1 (6 bases). The CDR3 loop spans 14 amino acids. Trimming left V 4 bases short and J 2 bases short, with 11 bases between. CDR1 is MDHEN, CDR2 SYDVKM, per germline. DNA for the CDR3: TGTGCCAGCAGTTCTCAACAGGGTCAAGAGACCCAGTACTTC. Encoded protein: CASSSQQGQETQYF. Full variable domain (rest looked up from reference TRBV28 and TRBJ2-5): DVKVTQSSRYLVKRTGEKVFLECVQDMDHENMFWYRQDPGLGLRLIYFSYDVKMKEKGDIPEGYSVSREKKERFSLILESASTNQTSMYLCASSSQQGQETQYFGPGTRLLVL.

Only a few counts were recorded for this clone. The chain recombines TRBV6-6 with TRBJ1-1; D is ambiguous. This CDR3 is built from 11 residues. Germline assignment: CDR1 MNHNY and CDR2 SVGAGI (reference sequence). V was pared by 7 bases and J by 6 bases, with 9 bases between. The CDR3 is CASNLAAEAFF. CDR3 nucleotides: TGTGCCAGCAATCTGGCGGCTGAAGCTTTCTTT.